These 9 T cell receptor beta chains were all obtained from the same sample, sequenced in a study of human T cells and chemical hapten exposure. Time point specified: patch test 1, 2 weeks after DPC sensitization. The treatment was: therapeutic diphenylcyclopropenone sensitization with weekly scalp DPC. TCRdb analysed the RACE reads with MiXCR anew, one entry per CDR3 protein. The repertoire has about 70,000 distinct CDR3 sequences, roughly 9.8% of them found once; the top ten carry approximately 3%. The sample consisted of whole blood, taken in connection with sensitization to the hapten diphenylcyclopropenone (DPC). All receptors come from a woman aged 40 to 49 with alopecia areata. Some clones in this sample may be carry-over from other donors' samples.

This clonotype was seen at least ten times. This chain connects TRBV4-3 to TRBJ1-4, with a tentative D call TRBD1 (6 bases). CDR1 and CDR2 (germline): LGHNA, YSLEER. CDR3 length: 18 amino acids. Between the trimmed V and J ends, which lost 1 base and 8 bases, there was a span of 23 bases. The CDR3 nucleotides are TGCGCCAGCAGCCAAGTGAGGCAGGGGTTTCGGTCTGAAGAAAAACTGTTTTTT. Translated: CASSQVRQGFRSEEKLFF.

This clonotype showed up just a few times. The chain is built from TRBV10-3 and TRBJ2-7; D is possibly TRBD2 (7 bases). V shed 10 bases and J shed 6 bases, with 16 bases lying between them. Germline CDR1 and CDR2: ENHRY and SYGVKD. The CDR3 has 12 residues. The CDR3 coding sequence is TGTGCCACGAACAGGGAGGGGGGCGAGCAGTACTTC. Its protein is CATNREGGEQYF.

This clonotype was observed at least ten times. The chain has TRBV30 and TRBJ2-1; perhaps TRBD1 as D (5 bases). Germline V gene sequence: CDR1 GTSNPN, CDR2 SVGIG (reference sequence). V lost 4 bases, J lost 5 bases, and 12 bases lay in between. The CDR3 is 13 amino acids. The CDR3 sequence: CAWNTQTDNEQFF. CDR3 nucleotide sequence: TGTGCCTGGAATACCCAGACAGACAATGAGCAGTTCTTC.

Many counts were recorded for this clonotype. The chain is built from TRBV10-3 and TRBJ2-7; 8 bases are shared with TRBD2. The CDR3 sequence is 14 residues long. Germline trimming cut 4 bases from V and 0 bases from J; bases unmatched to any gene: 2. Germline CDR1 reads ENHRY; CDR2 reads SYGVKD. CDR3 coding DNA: TGTGCCATCAGTGCGCGGGGGGACTCCTACGAGCAGTACTTC. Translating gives CAISARGDSYEQYF.

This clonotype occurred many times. CDR3 protein: CALAGSYNEQFF. In nucleotides, the CDR3 is TGTGCCCTAGCGGGGAGTTACAATGAGCAGTTCTTC. This chain joins TRBV27 and TRBJ2-1; 9 bases fit TRBD2. In germline, CDR1 is MNHEY, CDR2 SMNVEV (reference sequence). The CDR3 is 12 residues long. Unmatched junction bases numbered 3, after V lost 11 bases and J lost 4 bases.

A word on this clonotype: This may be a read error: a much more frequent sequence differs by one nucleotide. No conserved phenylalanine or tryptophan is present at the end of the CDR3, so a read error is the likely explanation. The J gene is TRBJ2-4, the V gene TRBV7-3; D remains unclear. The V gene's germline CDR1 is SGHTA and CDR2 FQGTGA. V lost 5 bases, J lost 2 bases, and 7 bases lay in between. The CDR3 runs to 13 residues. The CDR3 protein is CASSAGPKNIQYS. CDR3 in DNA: TGTGCCAGCAGCGCAGGACCCAAAAACATTCAGTACTCC.

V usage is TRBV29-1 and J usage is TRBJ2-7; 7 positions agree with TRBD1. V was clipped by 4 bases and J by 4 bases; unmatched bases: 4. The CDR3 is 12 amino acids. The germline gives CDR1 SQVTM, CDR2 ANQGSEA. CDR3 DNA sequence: TGCAGCGTTGCTCTACAGGGGTACGAGCAGTACTTC. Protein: CSVALQGYEQYF.

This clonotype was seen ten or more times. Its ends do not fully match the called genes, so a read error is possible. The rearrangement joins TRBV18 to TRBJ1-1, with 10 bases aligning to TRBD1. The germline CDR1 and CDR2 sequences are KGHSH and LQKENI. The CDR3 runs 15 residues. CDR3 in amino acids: CASSPQGQGITEAFF. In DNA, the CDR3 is TGTGCCAGCTCACCCCAGGGACAGGGGATAACTGAAGCTTTTTTT.

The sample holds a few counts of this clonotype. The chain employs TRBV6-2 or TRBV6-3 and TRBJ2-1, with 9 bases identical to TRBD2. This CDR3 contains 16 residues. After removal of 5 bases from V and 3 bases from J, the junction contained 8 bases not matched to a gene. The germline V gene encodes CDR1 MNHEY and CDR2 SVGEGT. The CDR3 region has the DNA TGTGCCAGCAGTCGGCAGCTAGCGGGAAACTACAATGAGCAGTTCTTC. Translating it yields CASSRQLAGNYNEQFF.